The following is a T cell receptor (beta chain) sequence with its context. Its antigen is unknown. This sample was taken from a study of T-cell memory formation after mild COVID-19. General study findings and limits: Clones contracting day 15 to 85 were balanced CD4/CD8; later expanders leaned CD4+.

The germline V gene encodes CDR1 SGHRS and CDR2 YFSETQ. V lost 3 bases and J lost 0; bases outside the gene matches: 1. CDR3 length equals 14 residues. One entry per CDR3 protein, called by TCRdb with MiXCR from the 5' RACE reads. The data show 430,000 or so distinct CDR3 sequences, about 23% seen once. The chain joins TRBV5-1 to TRBJ1-1; 8 nucleotides line up with TRBD1. The material sequenced was PBMCs or a T cell subset sorted from them (not recorded which). The clonotype was recovered from an adult woman who had mild COVID-19 (a few samples of this study predate the infection). Cell type and time point are not known. The CDR3 DNA is TGCGCCAGCAGCTCGACAGGGGTGAACACTGAAGCTTTCTTT. This encodes CASSSTGVNTEAFF.